These 21 T cell receptor beta chains share one sample of origin, sequenced in a study of T cell responses to AZD1222 COVID-19 vaccine. The table came from immunoSEQ multiplex PCR; TCRdb's copy has only in-frame clones and leaves some out. The sample yields some 150,000 clones, 82% seen once. The sequences come from peripheral blood, collected on day 0 of MenACWY control vaccination. All receptors come from an adult in good health.

This clone has ten or more counts. V is TRBV7-6 and J is TRBJ2-5, with D possibly being TRBD1 (5 bases). Per the germline V gene, CDR1 is SGHVS and CDR2 is FNYEAQ. Trimming pared 0 bases from V and 5 bases from J, leaving 13 bases between. The length of the CDR3 is 15 residues. CDR3 in amino acids: CASSLAEGRVETQYF. The DNA for the CDR3 is TGTGCCAGCAGCTTAGCTGAAGGCAGGGTGGAGACCCAGTACTTC.

This clone was found a few times. This rearrangement joins TRBV29-1 to TRBJ2-3, with D possibly TRBD2 on 7 matching bases. The length of the CDR3 is 17 residues. Per the germline V gene, CDR1 is SQVTM and CDR2 is ANQGSEA. Trimming removed 2 bases at V and 2 bases at J, with 20 bases between. CDR3 nucleotides: TGCAGCGTTGAATTCTGGGTAGGGGGGGCCGCCACAGATACGCAGTATTTT. Translated: CSVEFWVGGAATDTQYF.

This clone was seen only once. One end of the junction does not line up with germline, which may come from a read error. The chain is built from TRBV6-6 and TRBJ1-6; D unclear. CDR3 length: 12 residues. Germline values: CDR1 MNHNY, CDR2 SVGAGI (reference sequence). As DNA, the CDR3 is TGTGCCAGCAGCTACTTAGGTTCACCCCTCCACTTT. Its translation is CASSYLGSPLHF.

This clone came up a few times. V gene TRBV10-2 combines with J gene TRBJ2-7; D not resolved. This CDR3 is built from 13 residues. The V end was cut by 3 bases, the J end by 0 bases, with 6 bases between. Germline CDR1 WSHSY, CDR2 SAAADI. The CDR3 sequence is CASSEGSSYEQYV. The CDR3 nucleotides read TGCGCCAGCAGTGAAGGCTCCTCCTACGAGCAGTACGTC.

The chain is built from TRBV7-9 and TRBJ1-5; 8 nucleotides match TRBD1. Trimming removed 5 bases from V and 5 bases from J; junction bases left unmatched: 5. CDR1 SEHNR and CDR2 FQNEAQ come from the germline V gene (reference sequence). The CDR3 sequence is 14 residues long. The CDR3 bases are TGTGCCAGCAGCCCAGGGGGCGCGTATCAGCCCCAGCATTTT. Translating it yields CASSPGGAYQPQHF.

V and J are TRBV23-1 and TRBJ1-4, with D tentatively TRBD1 (5 bases). TRBV23-1 is classed as an ORF, of uncertain function. Trimming cost V 2 bases and J 2 bases, with 12 bases left between them. The CDR3 runs 16 residues. The DNA for the CDR3 is TGCGCCAGCAGTCAAACCTTCCAGGGTACTAATGAAAAACTGTTTTTT. Translation gives CASSQTFQGTNEKLFF.

The chain is built from TRBV10-3 and TRBJ2-3, with 7 bases lining up with TRBD1. V lost 11 bases to trimming and J lost 0 bases; unmatched junction nucleotides: 2. Germline values: CDR1 ENHRY, CDR2 SYGVKD. The CDR3 has 12 amino acids. CDR3 sequence reads: CASRGSTDTQYF. The CDR3 DNA reads TGTGCCTCCAGGGGGAGCACAGATACGCAGTATTTT.

The chain uses TRBV19 and TRBJ1-1; TRBD1 is a possible D gene (5 bases). The CDR3 consists of 13 residues. Trimming took off 6 bases at V and 4 bases at J, with 12 bases between the two ends. Germline V CDR1 and CDR2: LNHDA, SQIVND (reference sequence). The CDR3 region is CASSMGPTTEAFF. CDR3 DNA: TGTGCCAGTAGCATGGGACCGACCACTGAAGCTTTCTTT.

The rearrangement joins TRBV6-5 to TRBJ1-2, with D perhaps matching TRBD1 (6 bases). The CDR3 is 16 residues long. With 2 bases removed from V and 8 bases from J, the gap between germline ends came to 21 bases. Germline V gene data show CDR1 as MNHEY and CDR2 as SVGAGI. The CDR3 DNA reads TGTGCCAGCAGTTACGTCTCCGGGACAAGCGCTTACGGCTACACCTTC. It yields the protein CASSYVSGTSAYGYTF.

V gene TRBV18 combines with J gene TRBJ2-6, with TRBD1 as a possible D gene (5 bases). CDR3 length: 16 amino acids. Trimming shortened V by 7 bases and J by 0 bases, and 13 bases separated the two germline ends. Germline V gene sequence: CDR1 KGHSH, CDR2 LQKENI. The CDR3 reads CASLIDSSSGANVLTF. In nucleotides, the CDR3 is TGTGCCAGCTTAATCGACAGTAGCTCTGGGGCCAACGTCCTGACTTTC.

This clone appeared once. The chain employs TRBV5-1 and TRBJ2-3; TRBD1 might be the D (5 bases). The V gene lost 4 bases and the J gene lost 0 bases, with 15 bases spanning the gap. In germline, CDR1 is SGHRS, CDR2 YFSETQ. CDR3 size: 16 residues. This CDR3 is CASSPAQASSTDTQYF. In nucleotides, the CDR3 is TGCGCCAGCAGCCCTGCACAGGCGTCTAGCACAGATACGCAGTATTTT.

Here the CDR3 reads CASSWEGSGDYGYTF. CDR3 DNA sequence: TGCGCCAGCAGCTGGGAGGGTTCCGGGGACTATGGCTACACCTTC. The chain employs TRBV5-1 and TRBJ1-2, with D unresolved. CDR1 is SGHRS, CDR2 YFSETQ, per germline. CDR3 length: 15 residues. V lost 3 bases and J 3 bases, leaving 15 bases between the germline ends.

The V call is TRBV7-6, the J call TRBJ2-3, with D possibly called TRBD1 or TRBD2 (5 bases each). There are 15 residues in the CDR3. Germline V gives CDR1 SGHVS, CDR2 FNYEAQ. With 5 bases removed from V and 6 bases from J, the gap between germline ends came to 18 bases. The CDR3 sequence is CASSEGRIRADTQYF. For the CDR3, the DNA is TGTGCCAGCAGCGAGGGACGGATCAGGGCCGATACGCAGTATTTT.

J is TRBJ1-6 and V is TRBV9; TRBD1 matches at 7 bases. This CDR3 spans 16 amino acids. The germline CDR1 and CDR2 sequences are SGDLS and YYNGEE. V shed 3 bases and J 4 bases; nucleotides not matched to a gene: 7. This CDR3 is CASSDGTASYNSPLHF. In DNA, the CDR3 is TGTGCCAGCAGCGATGGGACAGCCTCATATAATTCACCCCTCCACTTT.

The chain has TRBV7-7 and TRBJ2-6; tentatively, D is TRBD2 (6 bases). The CDR3 is made up of 15 amino acids. V dropped 6 bases and J dropped 2 bases, with 11 bases sitting between them. Germline loops: CDR1 SSHAT, CDR2 FNYEAQ (reference sequence). The CDR3 DNA reads as TGTGCCAGCAGTTCGGGGGTAGCTGGGGCCAACGTCCTGACTTTC. Translating gives CASSSGVAGANVLTF.

CDR3 sequence reads: CATSDPRDQETQYF. The DNA of the CDR3 is TGTGCCACCAGTGATCCTAGGGACCAAGAGACCCAGTACTTC. The J gene is TRBJ2-5, the V gene TRBV24-1; the D is unclear. From germline, CDR1 is KGHDR and CDR2 SFDVKD. This CDR3 comprises 14 residues. Trimming cost V 3 bases and J 0 bases, with 7 bases left between them.

The chain links TRBV19 to TRBJ2-3; no definite D call. The CDR3 is 16 amino acids. Trimming shortened V by 3 bases and J by 0 bases, and 13 bases separated the two germline ends. Per the germline V gene, CDR1 is LNHDA and CDR2 is SQIVND (reference sequence). Written as DNA, the CDR3 is TGTGCCAGTAGTATCAACCTCGTAGCTAGCACAGATACGCAGTATTTT. Translating it yields CASSINLVASTDTQYF.

This rearrangement joins TRBV27 to TRBJ2-5; 10 positions agree with TRBD1. J lost 5 bases, V lost 6 bases, and 9 bases had no gene match. CDR1 is MNHEY and CDR2 is SMNVEV in the germline V gene (reference sequence). The CDR3 contains 15 residues. This chain's CDR3 is CASRTGTGEMETQYF. CDR3 DNA sequence: TGTGCCAGCAGAACGGGGACAGGGGAGATGGAGACCCAGTACTTC.

The V gene is TRBV18, the J gene TRBJ2-5; 11 positions match TRBD1. Germline CDR1 KGHSH, CDR2 LQKENI. Trimming cost V 4 bases and J 6 bases; bases outside gene matches: 7. CDR3 length: 15 amino acids. Here the CDR3 DNA reads TGTGCCAGCTCACAGTACGGACAGGGGGCAAAGACCCAGTACTTC. Protein: CASSQYGQGAKTQYF.

The chain couples TRBV18 to TRBJ2-3; 10 bases are a match to TRBD2. The germline V gene has CDR1 KGHSH and CDR2 LQKENI. The CDR3 covers 16 residues. After removal of 1 base from V and 0 bases from J, the junction contained 1 base not matched to a gene. As DNA, the CDR3 is TGTGCCAGCTCACCACGGGGACTAGCGAGCACAGATACGCAGTATTTT. It specifies CASSPRGLASTDTQYF.

The V gene is TRBV7-2, the J gene TRBJ1-1; the D is unclear. This CDR3 spans 12 amino acids. The V and J ends lost 5 bases and 6 bases respectively, with 10 bases between them. CDR1 SGHTA and CDR2 FQGNSA come from the germline V gene. The CDR3 DNA reads as TGTGCCAGCAGCCTTACGGGGTCTGAAGCTTTCTTT. Translation gives CASSLTGSEAFF.